Listed below are T cell receptor beta chains from one sample, sequenced in a study of cytomegalovirus exposure and HLA in healthy donors. Method: immunoSEQ multiplex PCR; TCRdb's copy keeps in-frame clones and lacks some. The sample lists approximately 97,000 clones, about 94% occurring once. Input material: PBMCs. The receptors derive from a woman younger than 30 in good health and CMV-seronegative. The CDR3 runs from the conserved cysteine through the conserved F or W. A D gene is named only where the DNA matches it firmly. Clone size appears in some rows only: once, few, many, or a class for an expanded clone.

abundance: -
v_gene: TRBV11-1
j_gene: TRBJ1-2
d_gene: TRBD1
CDR3aa: CASSLAQGNYGYTF
CDR3nt: TGTGCCAGCAGCTTAGCACAGGGGAACTATGGCTACACCTTC

abundance: -
v_gene: TRBV27
j_gene: TRBJ2-7
d_gene: -
CDR3aa: CASGLDRTIYEQYF
CDR3nt: TGTGCCAGCGGCCTGGACAGAACTATCTACGAGCAGTACTTC

abundance: few
v_gene: TRBV5-1
j_gene: TRBJ2-7
d_gene: TRBD1
CDR3aa: CASSPDRDDEYF
CDR3nt: TGCGCCAGCAGCCCGGACAGGGATGACGAGTACTTC

abundance: -
v_gene: TRBV15
j_gene: TRBJ2-5
d_gene: TRBD1
CDR3aa: CATRTGSRAETQYF
CDR3nt: TGTGCCACCAGGACAGGGTCTAGGGCGGAGACCCAGTACTTC

abundance: -
v_gene: TRBV14
j_gene: TRBJ2-1
d_gene: -
CDR3aa: CASSQVTGTWDNEQFF
CDR3nt: TGTGCCAGCAGCCAAGTCACAGGGACGTGGGACAATGAGCAGTTCTTC

abundance: few
v_gene: TRBV2
j_gene: TRBJ1-5
d_gene: -
CDR3aa: CASSQQGPDQPQHF
CDR3nt: TGTGCCAGCAGCCAACAGGGTCCAGATCAGCCCCAGCATTTT

abundance: -
v_gene: TRBV18
j_gene: TRBJ2-5
d_gene: -
CDR3aa: CASSPAAPPQETQYF
CDR3nt: TGTGCCAGCTCACCCGCGGCCCCTCCCCAAGAGACCCAGTACTTC

abundance: -
v_gene: TRBV6-5
j_gene: TRBJ1-3
d_gene: -
CDR3aa: CASIGSEGNTIYF
CDR3nt: TGTGCCAGCATCGGGTCGGAAGGAAACACCATATATTTT

abundance: -
v_gene: TRBV19
j_gene: TRBJ1-2
d_gene: -
CDR3aa: CASSISDGEINYGYTF
CDR3nt: TGTGCCAGTAGTATTTCGGACGGGGAAATAAACTATGGCTACACCTTC

abundance: -
v_gene: TRBV6-4
j_gene: TRBJ2-2
d_gene: TRBD1
CDR3aa: CASSELGDSTGELFF
CDR3nt: TGTGCCAGCAGTGAGTTAGGGGACAGCACCGGGGAGCTGTTTTTT

abundance: -
v_gene: TRBV6-1
j_gene: TRBJ1-5
d_gene: TRBD1
CDR3aa: CASSEISEGAQPQHF
CDR3nt: TGTGCCAGCAGTGAAATATCTGAGGGGGCTCAGCCCCAGCATTTT

abundance: few
v_gene: TRBV27
j_gene: TRBJ1-2
d_gene: -
CDR3aa: CASSRGQNYGYTF
CDR3nt: TGTGCCAGCAGCAGAGGACAGAACTATGGCTACACCTTC

abundance: -
v_gene: TRBV5-1
j_gene: TRBJ1-2
d_gene: TRBD1
CDR3aa: CATKGATNYGYTF
CDR3nt: TGCGCCACCAAGGGGGCAACGAACTATGGCTACACCTTC

abundance: once
v_gene: TRBV10-3
j_gene: TRBJ2-4
d_gene: -
CDR3aa: CAISEMEGQAKNIQYF
CDR3nt: TGTGCCATCAGTGAGATGGAGGGCCAAGCCAAAAACATTCAGTACTTC

abundance: -
v_gene: TRBV5-1
j_gene: TRBJ2-1
d_gene: -
CDR3aa: CASSFSSGYSYNEQFF
CDR3nt: TGCGCCAGCAGCTTTTCGAGCGGGTACTCCTACAATGAGCAGTTCTTC

abundance: -
v_gene: TRBV19
j_gene: TRBJ1-2
d_gene: TRBD1
CDR3aa: CASSMEKQGNNYGYTF
CDR3nt: TGTGCCAGTAGTATGGAGAAACAGGGGAATAACTATGGCTACACCTTC

abundance: -
v_gene: TRBV4-2
j_gene: TRBJ2-3
d_gene: TRBD2
CDR3aa: CASSQAERGWGDTQYF
CDR3nt: TGTGCCAGCAGCCAAGCGGAGCGGGGCTGGGGAGATACGCAGTATTTT

abundance: -
v_gene: TRBV5-6
j_gene: TRBJ1-1
d_gene: -
CDR3aa: CASSLSPTEAFF
CDR3nt: TGTGCCAGCAGCTTAAGCCCCACTGAAGCTTTCTTT

abundance: -
v_gene: TRBV19
j_gene: TRBJ1-1
d_gene: -
CDR3aa: CASIEQGWRTEAFF
CDR3nt: TGTGCCAGTATCGAACAGGGCTGGCGAACTGAAGCTTTCTTT

abundance: -
v_gene: TRBV6-1
j_gene: TRBJ1-6
d_gene: -
CDR3aa: CASSEALHRGSSYNSPLHF
CDR3nt: TGTGCCAGCAGTGAAGCGCTCCATCGAGGGAGCTCCTATAATTCACCCCTCCACTTT

abundance: -
v_gene: TRBV7-9
j_gene: TRBJ1-1
d_gene: -
CDR3aa: CASSSRDKNTEAFF
CDR3nt: TGTGCCAGCAGCTCCCGAGACAAGAACACTGAAGCTTTCTTT

abundance: -
v_gene: TRBV27
j_gene: TRBJ2-2
d_gene: -
CDR3aa: CASSLSGTTNTGELFF
CDR3nt: TGTGCCAGCAGTTTGTCTGGGACAACGAACACCGGGGAGCTGTTTTTT

abundance: -
v_gene: TRBV7-2
j_gene: TRBJ1-1
d_gene: -
CDR3aa: CASSLGGRGRNTEAFF
CDR3nt: TGTGCCAGCAGCTTAGGTGGACGGGGAAGGAACACTGAAGCTTTCTTT

abundance: -
v_gene: TRBV11-2
j_gene: TRBJ1-3
d_gene: -
CDR3aa: CASSPDWGLLGNTIYF
CDR3nt: TGTGCCAGCAGCCCCGATTGGGGCTTACTCGGAAACACCATATATTTT

abundance: -
v_gene: TRBV5-1
j_gene: TRBJ2-7
d_gene: -
CDR3aa: CASSRRGGDNPYEQYF
CDR3nt: TGCGCCAGCAGCCGCCGAGGGGGGGACAATCCCTACGAGCAGTACTTC

abundance: -
v_gene: TRBV25-1
j_gene: TRBJ1-2
d_gene: -
CDR3aa: CASSGSQGIEYGYTF
CDR3nt: TGTGCCAGCAGTGGATCCCAGGGGATAGAATATGGCTACACCTTC

abundance: -
v_gene: TRBV9
j_gene: TRBJ2-7
d_gene: TRBD2
CDR3aa: CASSVGTGGPYEQYF
CDR3nt: TGTGCCAGCAGCGTAGGAACGGGGGGGCCCTACGAGCAGTACTTC

abundance: -
v_gene: TRBV29-1
j_gene: TRBJ2-2
d_gene: -
CDR3aa: CSAVENRVATGELFF
CDR3nt: TGCAGCGCAGTGGAGAACAGGGTAGCAACCGGGGAGCTGTTTTTT

abundance: -
v_gene: TRBV7-2
j_gene: TRBJ2-1
d_gene: TRBD2
CDR3aa: CASSLEATSIREQFF
CDR3nt: TGTGCCAGCAGCTTAGAAGCGACTAGCATCCGTGAGCAGTTCTTC

abundance: -
v_gene: TRBV29-1
j_gene: TRBJ2-2
d_gene: TRBD1
CDR3aa: CSAQQGVNTGELFF
CDR3nt: TGCAGCGCCCAACAGGGGGTGAACACCGGGGAGCTGTTTTTT

abundance: -
v_gene: TRBV4-2
j_gene: TRBJ2-1
d_gene: -
CDR3aa: CASSQVPQGTYNEQFF
CDR3nt: TGTGCCAGCAGCCAAGTCCCACAGGGAACCTACAATGAGCAGTTCTTC

abundance: -
v_gene: TRBV27
j_gene: TRBJ1-1
d_gene: TRBD1
CDR3aa: CASQDRGLEAFF
CDR3nt: TGTGCCAGCCAGGACAGGGGCCTTGAAGCTTTCTTT

abundance: -
v_gene: TRBV9
j_gene: TRBJ1-2
d_gene: TRBD1
CDR3aa: CASSGGQYSNYGYTF
CDR3nt: TGTGCCAGCAGCGGGGGACAGTACTCTAACTATGGCTACACCTTC

abundance: -
v_gene: TRBV7-2
j_gene: TRBJ2-5
d_gene: TRBD2
CDR3aa: CASSLKREGRVVETQYF
CDR3nt: TGTGCCAGCAGCTTGAAGCGGGAGGGCCGGGTGGTAGAGACCCAGTACTTC

abundance: -
v_gene: TRBV10-3
j_gene: TRBJ2-1
d_gene: -
CDR3aa: CAIGLERNEQFF
CDR3nt: TGTGCCATAGGGCTGGAGCGGAATGAGCAGTTCTTC

abundance: -
v_gene: TRBV7-9
j_gene: TRBJ1-2
d_gene: TRBD1
CDR3aa: CASSLKGASPNYGYTF
CDR3nt: TGTGCCAGCAGCTTAAAGGGGGCCTCTCCTAACTATGGCTACACCTTC

abundance: -
v_gene: TRBV6-1
j_gene: TRBJ2-2
d_gene: TRBD2
CDR3aa: CASSALAGGPNGELFF
CDR3nt: TGTGCCAGCAGTGCCCTAGCGGGAGGGCCAAACGGGGAGCTGTTTTTT

abundance: -
v_gene: TRBV13
j_gene: TRBJ1-6
d_gene: -
CDR3aa: CASSLDEGGAPLHF
CDR3nt: TGTGCCAGCAGCTTAGATGAAGGGGGAGCACCCCTCCACTTT

abundance: -
v_gene: TRBV7-2
j_gene: TRBJ2-1
d_gene: -
CDR3aa: CASTLPRGIYNEQFF
CDR3nt: TGTGCCAGCACCTTGCCCCGGGGGATCTACAATGAGCAGTTCTTC

abundance: -
v_gene: TRBV30
j_gene: TRBJ1-4
d_gene: TRBD1
CDR3aa: CAWRQGEGEKLFF
CDR3nt: TGTGCCTGGAGACAGGGGGAGGGAGAAAAACTGTTTTTT

abundance: -
v_gene: TRBV15
j_gene: TRBJ2-1
d_gene: TRBD2
CDR3aa: CATSRGSGLSSYNEQFF
CDR3nt: TGTGCCACCAGCAGAGGTAGCGGGCTTAGCTCCTACAATGAGCAGTTCTTC

abundance: -
v_gene: TRBV5-1
j_gene: TRBJ2-1
d_gene: TRBD2
CDR3aa: CASSGTSGSSGQFF
CDR3nt: TGCGCCAGCAGCGGGACTAGCGGGAGTTCAGGGCAGTTCTTC

abundance: -
v_gene: TRBV27
j_gene: TRBJ2-1
d_gene: -
CDR3aa: CASSSLANYNEQFF
CDR3nt: TGTGCCAGCAGTTCATTAGCGAACTACAATGAGCAGTTCTTC

abundance: -
v_gene: TRBV6-6
j_gene: TRBJ1-1
d_gene: TRBD1
CDR3aa: CASSAPTGSGAFF
CDR3nt: TGTGCCAGCAGTGCCCCGACAGGGAGCGGAGCTTTCTTT

abundance: -
v_gene: TRBV7-8
j_gene: TRBJ1-5
d_gene: -
CDR3aa: CASSLGSQPQHF
CDR3nt: TGTGCCAGCAGCCTCGGGAGTCAGCCCCAGCATTTT